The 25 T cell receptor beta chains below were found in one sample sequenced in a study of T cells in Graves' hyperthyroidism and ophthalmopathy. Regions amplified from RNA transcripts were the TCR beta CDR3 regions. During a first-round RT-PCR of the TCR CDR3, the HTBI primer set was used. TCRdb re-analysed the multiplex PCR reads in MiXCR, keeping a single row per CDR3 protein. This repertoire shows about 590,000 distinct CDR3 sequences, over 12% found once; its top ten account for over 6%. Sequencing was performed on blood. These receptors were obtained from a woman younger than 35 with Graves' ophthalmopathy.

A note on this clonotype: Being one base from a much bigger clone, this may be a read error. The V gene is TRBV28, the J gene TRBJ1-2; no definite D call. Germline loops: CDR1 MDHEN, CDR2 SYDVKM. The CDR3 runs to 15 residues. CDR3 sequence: CGSRPAKEGYYGYTF. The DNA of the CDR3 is TGTGGCAGCAGACCCGCCAAGGAAGGGTACTATGGCTACACCTTC.

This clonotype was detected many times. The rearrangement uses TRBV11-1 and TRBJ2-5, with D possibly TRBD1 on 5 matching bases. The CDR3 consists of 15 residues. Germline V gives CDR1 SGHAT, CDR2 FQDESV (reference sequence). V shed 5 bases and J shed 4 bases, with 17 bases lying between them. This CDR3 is CASSPTQGSGETQYF. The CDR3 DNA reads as TGTGCCAGCAGCCCAACCCAGGGCTCTGGAGAGACCCAGTACTTC.

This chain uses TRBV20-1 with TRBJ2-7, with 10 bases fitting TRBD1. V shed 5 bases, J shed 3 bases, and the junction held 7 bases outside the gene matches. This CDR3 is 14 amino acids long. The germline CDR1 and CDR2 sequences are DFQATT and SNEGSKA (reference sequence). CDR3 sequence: CSAVPGTGVYEQYF. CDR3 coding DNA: TGCAGTGCTGTCCCCGGGACAGGGGTCTACGAGCAGTACTTC.

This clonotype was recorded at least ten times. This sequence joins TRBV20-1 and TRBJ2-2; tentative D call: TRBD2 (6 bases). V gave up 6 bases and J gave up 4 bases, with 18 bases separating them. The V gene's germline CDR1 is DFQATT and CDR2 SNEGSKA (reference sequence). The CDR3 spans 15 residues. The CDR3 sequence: CSAPLAAGGTGELFF. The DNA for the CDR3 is TGCAGTGCCCCTCTGGCAGCGGGTGGCACCGGGGAGCTGTTTTTT.

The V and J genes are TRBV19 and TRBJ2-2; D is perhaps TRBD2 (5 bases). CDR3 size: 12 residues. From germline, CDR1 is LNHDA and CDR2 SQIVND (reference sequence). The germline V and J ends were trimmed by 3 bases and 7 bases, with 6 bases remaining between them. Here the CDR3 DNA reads TGTGCCAGTAGTATCGAGGGCGGGGAGCTGTTTTTT. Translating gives CASSIEGGELFF.

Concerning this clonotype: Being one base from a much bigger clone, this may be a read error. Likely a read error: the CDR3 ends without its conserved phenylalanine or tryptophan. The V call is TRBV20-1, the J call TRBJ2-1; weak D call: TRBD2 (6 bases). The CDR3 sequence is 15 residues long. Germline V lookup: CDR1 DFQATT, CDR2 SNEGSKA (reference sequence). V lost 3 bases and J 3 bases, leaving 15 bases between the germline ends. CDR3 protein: CSARKTSNRYNEQFS. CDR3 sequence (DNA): TGCAGTGCTAGGAAGACTAGTAATCGCTACAATGAGCAGTTCTCC.

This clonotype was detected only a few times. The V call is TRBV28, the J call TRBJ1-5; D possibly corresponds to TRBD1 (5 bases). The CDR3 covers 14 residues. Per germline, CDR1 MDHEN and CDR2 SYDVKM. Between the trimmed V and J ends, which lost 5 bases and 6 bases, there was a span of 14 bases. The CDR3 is CASSARVNGQPQHF. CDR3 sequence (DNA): TGTGCCAGCAGTGCCAGGGTTAATGGTCAGCCCCAGCATTTT.

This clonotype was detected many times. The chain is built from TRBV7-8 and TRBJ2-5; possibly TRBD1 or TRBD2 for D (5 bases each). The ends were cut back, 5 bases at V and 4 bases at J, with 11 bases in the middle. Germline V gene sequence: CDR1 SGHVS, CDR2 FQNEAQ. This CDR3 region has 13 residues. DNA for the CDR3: TGTGCCAGCAGCCCCGGGGCGGGAGAGACCCAGTACTTC. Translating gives CASSPGAGETQYF. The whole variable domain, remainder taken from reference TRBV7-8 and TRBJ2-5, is GAGVSQSPRYKVAKRGQDVALRCDPISGHVSLFWYQQALGQGPEFLTYFQNEAQLDKSGLPSDRFFAERPEGSVSTLKIQRTQQEDSAVYLCASSPGAGETQYFGPGTRLLVL.

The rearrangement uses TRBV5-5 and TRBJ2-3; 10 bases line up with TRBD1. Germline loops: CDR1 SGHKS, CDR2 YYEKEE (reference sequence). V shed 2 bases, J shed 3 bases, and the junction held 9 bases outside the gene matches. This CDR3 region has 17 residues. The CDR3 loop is CASSFGQGGLRTDTQYF. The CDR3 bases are TGTGCCAGCAGCTTCGGACAGGGGGGGTTGCGGACAGATACGCAGTATTTT.

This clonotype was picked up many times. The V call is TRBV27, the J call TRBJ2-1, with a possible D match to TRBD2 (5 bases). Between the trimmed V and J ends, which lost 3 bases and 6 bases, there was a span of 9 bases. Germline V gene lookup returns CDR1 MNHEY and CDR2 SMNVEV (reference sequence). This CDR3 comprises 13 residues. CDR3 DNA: TGTGCCAGCAGTTTTCACCTAGCCAATGAGCAGTTCTTC. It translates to CASSFHLANEQFF.

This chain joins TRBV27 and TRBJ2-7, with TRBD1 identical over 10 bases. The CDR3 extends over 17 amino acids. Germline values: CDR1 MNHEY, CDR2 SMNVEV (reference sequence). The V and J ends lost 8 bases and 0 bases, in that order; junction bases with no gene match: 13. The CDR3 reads CASGLLGRDRGSYEQYF. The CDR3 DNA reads TGTGCCAGCGGACTTTTGGGCCGGGACAGGGGCTCCTACGAGCAGTACTTC.

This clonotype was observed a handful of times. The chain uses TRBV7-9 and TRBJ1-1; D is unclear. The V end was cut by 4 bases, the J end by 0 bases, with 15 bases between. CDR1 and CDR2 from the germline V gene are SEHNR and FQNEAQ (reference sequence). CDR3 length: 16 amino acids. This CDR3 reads CASSSSASPMNTEAFF. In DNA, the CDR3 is TGTGCCAGCAGCTCTAGTGCGAGTCCCATGAACACTGAAGCTTTCTTT. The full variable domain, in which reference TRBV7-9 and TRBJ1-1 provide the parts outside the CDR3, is DTGVSQNPRHKITKRGQNVTFRCDPISEHNRLYWYRQTLGQGPEFLTYFQNEAQLEKSRLLSDRFSAERPKGSFSTLEIQRTEQGDSAMYLCASSSSASPMNTEAFFGQGTRLTVV.

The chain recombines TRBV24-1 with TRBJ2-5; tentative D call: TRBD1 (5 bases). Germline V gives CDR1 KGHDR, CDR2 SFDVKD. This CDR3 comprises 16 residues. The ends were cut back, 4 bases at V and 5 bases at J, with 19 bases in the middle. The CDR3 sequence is CATSDVPGSAGETQYF. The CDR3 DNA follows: TGTGCCACCAGTGACGTACCAGGGTCGGCTGGGGAGACCCAGTACTTC.

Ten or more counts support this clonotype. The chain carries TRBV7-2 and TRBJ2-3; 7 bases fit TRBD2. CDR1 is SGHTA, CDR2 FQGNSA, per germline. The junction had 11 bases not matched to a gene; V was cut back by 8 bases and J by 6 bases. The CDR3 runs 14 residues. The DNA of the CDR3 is TGTGCCAGCGGGGGGGAGGGCCGGGGGGATACGCAGTATTTT. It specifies CASGGEGRGDTQYF.

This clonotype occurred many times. CDR3 sequence (DNA): TGTGCCAGCAGTTTAAGGGCTAGCGGGTCCTACGAGCAGTACTTC. Protein product: CASSLRASGSYEQYF. V and J are TRBV28 and TRBJ2-7, with TRBD2 matching 8 bases. The junction had 4 bases not matched to a gene; V was cut back by 2 bases and J by 1 base. This CDR3 has 15 residues. Germline V gene sequence: CDR1 MDHEN, CDR2 SYDVKM.

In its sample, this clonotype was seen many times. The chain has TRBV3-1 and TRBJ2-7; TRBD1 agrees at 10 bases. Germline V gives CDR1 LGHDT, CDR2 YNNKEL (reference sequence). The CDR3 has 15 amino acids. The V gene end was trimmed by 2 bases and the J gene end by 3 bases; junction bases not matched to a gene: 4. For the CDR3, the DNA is TGTGCCAGCAGCCAACCCGGGACAGGGGTCTACGAGCAGTACTTC. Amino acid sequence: CASSQPGTGVYEQYF.

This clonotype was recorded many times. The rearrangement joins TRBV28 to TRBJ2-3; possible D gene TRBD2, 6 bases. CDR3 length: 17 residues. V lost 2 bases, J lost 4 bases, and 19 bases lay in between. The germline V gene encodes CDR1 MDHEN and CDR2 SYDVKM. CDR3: CASSLGAPGEVADTQYF. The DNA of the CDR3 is TGTGCCAGCAGTTTAGGGGCCCCGGGAGAGGTGGCAGATACGCAGTATTTT.

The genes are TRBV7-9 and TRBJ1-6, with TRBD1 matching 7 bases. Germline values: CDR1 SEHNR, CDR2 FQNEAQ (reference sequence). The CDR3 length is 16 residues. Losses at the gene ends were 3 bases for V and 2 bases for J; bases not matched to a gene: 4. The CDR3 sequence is CASSFMQGAYNSPLHF. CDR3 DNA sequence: TGTGCCAGCAGCTTTATGCAGGGGGCCTATAATTCACCCCTCCACTTT.

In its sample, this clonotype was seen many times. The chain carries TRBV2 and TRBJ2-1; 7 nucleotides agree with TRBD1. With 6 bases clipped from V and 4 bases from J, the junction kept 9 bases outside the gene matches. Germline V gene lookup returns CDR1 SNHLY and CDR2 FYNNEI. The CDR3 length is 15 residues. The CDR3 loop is CASRAGTEKYNEQFF. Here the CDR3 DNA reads TGTGCCAGCAGGGCCGGGACAGAGAAATACAATGAGCAGTTCTTC.

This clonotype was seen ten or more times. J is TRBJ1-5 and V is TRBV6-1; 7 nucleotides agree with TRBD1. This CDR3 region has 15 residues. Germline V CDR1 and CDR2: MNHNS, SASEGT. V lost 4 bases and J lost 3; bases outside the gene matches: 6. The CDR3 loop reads CASSALDRANQPQHF. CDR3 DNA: TGTGCCAGCAGTGCCCTCGACAGGGCCAATCAGCCCCAGCATTTT.

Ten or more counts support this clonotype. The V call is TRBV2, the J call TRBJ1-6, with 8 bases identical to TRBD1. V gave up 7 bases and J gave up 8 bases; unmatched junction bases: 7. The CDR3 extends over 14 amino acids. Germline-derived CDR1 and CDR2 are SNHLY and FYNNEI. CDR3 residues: CASTGQERYSPLHF. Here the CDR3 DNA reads TGTGCCAGCACGGGACAGGAAAGGTATTCACCCCTCCACTTT.

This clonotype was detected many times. The CDR3 DNA is TGTGCCAGCCAACCGGGGCTAGAGATAAGTGAGCAGTTCTTC. As protein: CASQPGLEISEQFF. The V gene is TRBV6-2 or TRBV6-3, the J gene TRBJ2-1; the D call may be TRBD1 or TRBD2 (5 bases each). The CDR3 is 14 residues long. Germline CDR1 MNHEY, CDR2 SVGEGT. The V end was cut by 8 bases, the J end by 9 bases, with 20 bases between.

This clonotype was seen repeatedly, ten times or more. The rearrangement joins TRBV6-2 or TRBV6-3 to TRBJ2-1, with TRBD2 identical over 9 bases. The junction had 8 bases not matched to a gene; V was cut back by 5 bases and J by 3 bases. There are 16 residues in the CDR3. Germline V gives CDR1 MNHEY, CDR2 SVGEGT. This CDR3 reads CASSPPSGMVYNEQFF. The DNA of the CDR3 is TGTGCCAGCAGTCCTCCTAGCGGGATGGTCTACAATGAGCAGTTCTTC.

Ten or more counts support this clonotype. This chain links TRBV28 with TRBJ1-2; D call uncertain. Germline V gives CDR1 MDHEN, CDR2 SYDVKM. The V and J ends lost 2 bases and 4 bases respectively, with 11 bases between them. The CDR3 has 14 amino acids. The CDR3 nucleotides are TGTGCCAGCAGTTTACGGGCCAAACCCTATGGCTACACCTTC. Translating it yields CASSLRAKPYGYTF.

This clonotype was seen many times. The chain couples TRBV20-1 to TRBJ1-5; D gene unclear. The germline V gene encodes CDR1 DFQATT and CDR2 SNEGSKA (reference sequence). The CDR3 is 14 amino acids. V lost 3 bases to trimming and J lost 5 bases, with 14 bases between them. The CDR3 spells CSASLPPSDQPQHF. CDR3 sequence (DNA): TGCAGTGCTAGCCTTCCACCCTCCGATCAGCCCCAGCATTTT.